A selection of T cell receptor beta chains follows, all from one sample in a study of response to subunit inactivated influenza vaccine. TCRdb ran MiXCR on the RT-PCR reads and lists one entry per CDR3 protein. The sample has hundreds of thousands of distinct CDR3 sequences; 7.5% to 8.5% are singletons. The material was PBMCs from blood, obtained 23 months after vaccination. The receptors derive from a man between 50 and 70 years old who received an inactivated influenza vaccine. Both conserved end residues are part of each CDR3. The D gene is left open where the match is weak. Clone sizes are given selectively: once, few, many, or a class where the clone is expanded.

j_gene	abundance	len	d_gene	v_gene	CDR3nt	CDR3aa
TRBJ1-1	few	16	TRBD1	TRBV28	TGTGCCAGCAGTTTAAGACCCGGGACAGGGAACACTGAAGCTTTCTTT	CASSLRPGTGNTEAFF
TRBJ2-1	few	13	TRBD2	TRBV20-1	TGCAGTGCATCGGGACTAGCGAACAATGAGCAGTTCTTC	CSASGLANNEQFF
TRBJ2-1	few	14	NA	TRBV18	TGTGCCAGCTCACTGGGGACACTACGGAATGAGCAGTTCTTC	CASSLGTLRNEQFF
TRBJ2-1	NA	16	TRBD2	TRBV9	TGTGCCAGCAGCCCCCGGGGACTAGCGGGAGACAATGAGCAGTTCTTC	CASSPRGLAGDNEQFF
TRBJ2-7	many	14	NA	TRBV20-1	TGCAGTGCTAGACGCGGGACAGCCAACTACGAGCAGTACTTC	CSARRGTANYEQYF
TRBJ1-2	many	14	NA	TRBV6-1	TGTGCCAGCTTACCGGGGGGAGTAGTCTATGGCTACACCTTC	CASLPGGVVYGYTF
TRBJ2-7	many	14	TRBD2	TRBV7-2	TGTGCCAGCAGCCCAACTAGCGGAACCTACGAGCAGTACTTC	CASSPTSGTYEQYF
TRBJ1-2	NA	15	NA	TRBV7-8	TGTGCCAGCAGCCCACCAATTGGGTCTAACTATGGCTACACCTTC	CASSPPIGSNYGYTF
TRBJ1-6	NA	16	NA	TRBV3-1	TGTGCCAGCAGCCAAAGGGGGAATCATGAGAATTCACCCCTCCACTTT	CASSQRGNHENSPLHF
TRBJ1-3	NA	14	NA	TRBV29-1	TGCAGCGTTGATCGCAGGAGCTCTGGAAACACCATATATTTT	CSVDRRSSGNTIYF
TRBJ2-1	few	12	NA	TRBV14	TGTGCCAGCAGCCGGGGGCGGGTTGAGCAGTTCTTC	CASSRGRVEQFF
TRBJ1-1	NA	15	NA	TRBV27	TGTGCCAGCAGCCCCGACGGTTTTTCTTGGACTGAAGCTTTCTTT	CASSPDGFSWTEAFF
TRBJ2-1	many	11	NA	TRBV2	TGTGCCAGCAGTGATTGGAATGAGCAGTTCTTC	CASSDWNEQFF
TRBJ2-5	NA	14	NA	TRBV20-1	TGCAGTGCTGGGCGTCGGGACTCACAAGAGACCCAGTACTTC	CSAGRRDSQETQYF
TRBJ2-1	few	14	TRBD2	TRBV20-1	TGCAGTGCCACACTAGCGGGAGGGTTCAATGAGCAGTTCTTC	CSATLAGGFNEQFF
TRBJ2-2	many	16	TRBD1	TRBV2	TGTGCCAGCAGTGAATCTCCGGGACAGGGTATCGGGGAGCTGTTTTTT	CASSESPGQGIGELFF
TRBJ2-5	NA	15	NA	TRBV2	TGTGCCAGCAGTGACACGATTCTAGAGGGCGAGACCCAGTACTTC	CASSDTILEGETQYF
TRBJ2-1	many	15	TRBD2	TRBV2	TGTGCCAGCAGTGATTTGGGACTAGCGGGAGATGAGCAGTTCTTC	CASSDLGLAGDEQFF
TRBJ2-2	many	17	NA	TRBV7-6	TGTGCCAGCAGCTTAGCGGGTCCGGCCGCGAACACCGGGGAGCTGTTTTTT	CASSLAGPAANTGELFF
TRBJ2-1	few	13	NA	TRBV7-2	TGTGCCAGCAGCTTTGATTGGGGCCATGAGCAGTTCTTC	CASSFDWGHEQFF
TRBJ2-1	NA	15	TRBD2	TRBV25-1	TGTGCCAGCACCCCCCGGGAGGGCCTGTACAATGAGCAGTTCTTC	CASTPREGLYNEQFF
TRBJ2-7	few	15	TRBD1	TRBV6-5	TGTGCCAGCAGTTACTCCGCTGGACAGGGCTACGAGCAGTACTTC	CASSYSAGQGYEQYF
TRBJ2-7	few	14	NA	TRBV7-2	TGTGCCAGCAGCTGGCAGTCAAGCTCCTACGAGCAGTACTTC	CASSWQSSSYEQYF
TRBJ2-1	few	16	NA	TRBV4-3	TGCGCCAGCAGCCAAGATTTTGTCCGGGGATACAATGAGCAGTTCTTC	CASSQDFVRGYNEQFF
TRBJ2-1	few	13	TRBD2	TRBV29-1	TGCAGCGCCAGCGGGGGGTTATACAATGAGCAGTTCTTC	CSASGGLYNEQFF
TRBJ1-2	few	15	TRBD1	TRBV29-1	TGCAGCGTTGCGAGGGGCCCCGGACAGGGAACAGGCTACACCTTC	CSVARGPGQGTGYTF
TRBJ1-6	NA	15	NA	TRBV12-3/TRBV12-4	TGTGCCAGCAGTCGGGACATTCGAGGGCATTCACCCCTCCACTTT	CASSRDIRGHSPLHF
TRBJ2-2	many	15	NA	TRBV5-1	TGCGCCAGCAGCTTGACGGTAACGAACACCGGGGAGCTGTTTTTT	CASSLTVTNTGELFF
TRBJ2-3	many	15	TRBD2	TRBV15	TGTGCCACCAGCAGCAGGACTAGCGAATGGGGTACGCAGTATTTT	CATSSRTSEWGTQYF
TRBJ2-1	few	14	TRBD2	TRBV20-1	TGCAGTGCTGCACTAGCGGTCTCCTACAATGAGCAGTTCTTC	CSAALAVSYNEQFF
TRBJ1-1	many	12	NA	TRBV20-1	TGCAGTGCTAGTCGGAGGATCGAGGGGGCTTTCTTT	CSASRRIEGAFF
TRBJ2-3	many	18	NA	TRBV12-3/TRBV12-4	TGTGCCAGCAGTTTTTTAAGTATCGGGCAGGATTGGTCAGATACGCAGTATTTT	CASSFLSIGQDWSDTQYF
TRBJ2-1	few	18	TRBD2	TRBV9	TGTGCCAGCAGCGTTAGCAGGTACTGGACTAGCGGGGATAATGAGCAGTTCTTC	CASSVSRYWTSGDNEQFF
TRBJ2-7	many	12	NA	TRBV5-1	TGTGCCAGCAGCTTAGCGCTCGGGGAGCAGTACTTC	CASSLALGEQYF